The 5 T cell receptor beta chains presented below share a single source sample, sequenced in a study of T cell responses to AZD1222 COVID-19 vaccine listed by TCRdb under 2021. Sample time point, as interpreted from the label and publication: baseline before first vaccination. The library was prepared using the immunoSEQ multiplex PCR assay. Not all clones reach the TCRdb copy of this immuneACCESS table, which keeps in-frame sequences only. Checked studies attribute under half of the gap to unresolved V genes and leave the rest unexplained. The sample contains about 87,000 clones, more than 75% of them found a single time. The top ten constitute around 3% of the sample. Sample: peripheral blood, taken on day 0 of AZD1222 vaccination. All receptors come from an adult in good health.

The chain combines TRBV6-5 with TRBJ2-1; TRBD2 aligns across 11 bases. CDR1 and CDR2 (germline): MNHEY, SVGAGI. The CDR3 is made up of 16 amino acids. With 2 bases clipped from V and 3 bases from J, the junction kept 3 bases outside the gene matches. DNA of the CDR3: TGTGCCAGCAGTTACACCGGGACTAGCGGCTACAATGAGCAGTTCTTC. Its protein product is CASSYTGTSGYNEQFF.

The count of this clone is one. The J gene is TRBJ1-2, the V gene TRBV9; D possibly corresponds to TRBD1 (5 bases). Germline CDR1 and CDR2: SGDLS and YYNGEE. The CDR3 covers 13 residues. Between the trimmed V and J ends, which lost 3 bases and 3 bases, there was a span of 9 bases. The CDR3 sequence: CASSAGGYYGYTF. The CDR3, as DNA: TGTGCCAGCAGCGCGGGGGGTTACTATGGCTACACCTTC. The variable domain in full, completed from reference TRBV9 and TRBJ1-2, reads DSGVTQTPKHLITATGQRVTLRCSPRSGDLSVYWYQQSLDQGLQFLIQYYNGEERAKGNILERFSAQQFPDLHSELNLSSLELGDSALYFCASSAGGYYGYTFGSGTRLTVV.

The V call is TRBV30, the J call TRBJ2-1; TRBD2 matches at 8 bases. The germline V gene encodes CDR1 GTSNPN and CDR2 SVGIG (reference sequence). J was trimmed by 9 bases and V by 0 bases; bases with no gene match: 7. This CDR3 region has 14 residues. The CDR3 loop reads CAWSVAGGLGEQFF. The CDR3 bases are TGTGCCTGGAGTGTTGCGGGAGGTCTCGGTGAGCAGTTCTTC.

The chain links TRBV19 to TRBJ1-2, with a possible D match to TRBD1 (6 bases). The germline V and J ends were trimmed by 3 bases and 1 base, with 15 bases remaining between them. Germline V CDR1 and CDR2: LNHDA, SQIVND (reference sequence). The CDR3 is made up of 16 amino acids. CDR3 in amino acids: CASSIVWGAHNYGYTF. CDR3 sequence (DNA): TGTGCCAGTAGTATTGTGTGGGGGGCGCATAACTATGGCTACACCTTC.

The rearrangement uses TRBV7-2 and TRBJ2-7; TRBD1 agrees at 11 bases. With V trimmed by 5 bases and J by 5 bases, 8 bases remained unmatched. CDR3 length: 15 residues. From germline, CDR1 is SGHTA and CDR2 FQGNSA. The CDR3 nucleotides are TGTGCCAGCAGCCAGGACAGGGGGCGCATCGACGAGCAGTACTTC. Its protein is CASSQDRGRIDEQYF.